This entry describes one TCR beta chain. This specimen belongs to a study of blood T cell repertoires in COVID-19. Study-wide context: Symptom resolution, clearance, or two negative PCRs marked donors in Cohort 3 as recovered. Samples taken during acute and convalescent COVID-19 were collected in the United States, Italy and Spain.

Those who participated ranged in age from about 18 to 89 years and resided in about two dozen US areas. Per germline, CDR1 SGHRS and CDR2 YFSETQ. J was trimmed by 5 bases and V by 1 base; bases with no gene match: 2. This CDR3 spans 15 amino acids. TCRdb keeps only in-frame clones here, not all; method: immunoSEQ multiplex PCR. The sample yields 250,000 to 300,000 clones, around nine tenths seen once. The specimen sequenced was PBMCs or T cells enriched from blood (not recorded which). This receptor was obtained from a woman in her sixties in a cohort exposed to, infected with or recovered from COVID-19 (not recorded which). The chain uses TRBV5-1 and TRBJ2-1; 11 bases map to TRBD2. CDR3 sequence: CASSLPLAGDNEQFF. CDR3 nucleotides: TGCGCCAGCAGCTTGCCACTAGCGGGAGACAATGAGCAGTTCTTC.